The 17 T cell receptor beta chains presented below share a single source sample, sequenced in a study of T cells in Graves' hyperthyroidism and ophthalmopathy. There were TCR beta CDR3 regions amplified from RNA transcripts. The TCR CDR3 was amplified in a first-round RT-PCR using the HTBI primer set. TCRdb processed the multiplex PCR reads anew with MiXCR; each CDR3 protein has one entry. The table includes about 210,000 distinct CDR3 sequences, around 17% detected once. Sequencing was done on a sample of blood. The source of these receptors is a man between 35 and 55 years old with Graves' hyperthyroidism.

The chain recombines TRBV6-1 with TRBJ2-7; D gene unclear. V lost 2 bases and J lost 5, with 13 bases in between. In germline, CDR1 is MNHNS, CDR2 SASEGT. The CDR3 runs 14 residues. CDR3 coding DNA: TGTGCCAGCAGTGAAATGTTGTGGGCCGACGAGCAGTACTTC. Translating gives CASSEMLWADEQYF.

A few counts support this clonotype. This may arise from a read error, as a much more abundant clone is one base away. This chain uses TRBV28 with TRBJ2-1; the D gene is possibly TRBD2 (5 bases). The CDR3 is made up of 13 amino acids. Germline V gene sequence: CDR1 MDHEN, CDR2 SYDVKM. Here the CDR3 reads CASSLEGYNGQFF. CDR3 nucleotide sequence: TGTGCCAGCAGTTTAGAGGGATACAATGGGCAGTTCTTC.

This clonotype was recorded many times. The chain combines TRBV30 with TRBJ1-1; D not resolved. Germline CDR1 GTSNPN, CDR2 SVGIG (reference sequence). The CDR3 has 13 amino acids. With 2 bases removed from V and 0 bases from J, the gap between germline ends came to 7 bases. CDR3 sequence reads: CAWSLAVNTEAFF. CDR3 bases: TGTGCCTGGAGTCTGGCGGTGAACACTGAAGCTTTCTTT.

This clonotype showed up many times. The gene calls are TRBV5-1 and TRBJ2-2; possibly TRBD1 for D (6 bases). CDR3 size: 14 residues. V lost 6 bases and J 1 base, leaving 10 bases between the germline ends. CDR1 SGHRS and CDR2 YFSETQ come from the germline V gene. CDR3 residues: CASTRDKNTGELFF. The CDR3 DNA is TGCGCCAGCACGAGGGACAAGAACACCGGGGAGCTGTTTTTT.

Concerning this clonotype itself: A clone one base away is much larger, so this may be a read error. This rearrangement joins TRBV29-1 to TRBJ2-7; D is perhaps TRBD1 (5 bases). The V gene's germline CDR1 is SQVTM and CDR2 ANQGSEA. This CDR3 has 14 residues. This CDR3 reads CGVVPRVVSYEQYF. CDR3 in DNA: TGCGGCGTTGTACCCAGGGTAGTATCCTACGAGCAGTACTTC.

At least ten counts were recorded for this clonotype. CDR3 region: CASSPGGPYEQYF. CDR3 in DNA: TGTGCCAGCAGCCCAGGGGGCCCCTACGAGCAGTACTTC. The chain combines TRBV11-2 with TRBJ2-7, with 8 nucleotides matching TRBD1. With V trimmed by 5 bases and J by 2 bases, 2 bases remained unmatched. The CDR3 contains 13 residues. Looked up from germline, CDR1 is SGHAT and CDR2 is FQNNGV.

This clonotype was detected many times. J is TRBJ2-3 and V is TRBV29-1, with D perhaps assigned TRBD1 or TRBD2 (5 bases each). CDR3 size: 12 residues. The V gene's germline CDR1 is SQVTM and CDR2 ANQGSEA. The V gene lost 6 bases and the J gene lost 4 bases, with 11 bases spanning the gap. The CDR3 nucleotides are TGCAGCGTCGTAGGGACGGCAGATACGCAGTATTTT. Protein product: CSVVGTADTQYF.

This clonotype has just a few counts. The gene calls are TRBV3-1 and TRBJ2-1; D may be TRBD2 (6 bases). V was cut by 0 bases and J by 7 bases, with 13 bases left in between. Looked up from germline, CDR1 is LGHDT and CDR2 is YNNKEL (reference sequence). The CDR3 spans 15 residues. The CDR3 protein is CASSQDSWGRNEQFF. In DNA form, the CDR3 reads TGTGCCAGCAGCCAAGATAGTTGGGGGAGGAATGAGCAGTTCTTC.

The sample holds many counts of this clonotype. The rearrangement uses TRBV7-2 and TRBJ1-2, with D uncertain. Germline V lookup: CDR1 SGHTA, CDR2 FQGNSA. With 2 bases removed from V and 8 bases from J, the gap between germline ends came to 24 bases. CDR3 length: 17 residues. The CDR3 coding sequence is TGTGCCAGCAGCTTATCGGAGAGGATTCCGACCCTGCCCGGCTACACCTTC. Its translation: CASSLSERIPTLPGYTF.

This clonotype was seen only a few times. Relative to the germline gene, one junction end is altered; a read error may explain this. The chain combines TRBV7-7 with TRBJ2-5; D might be TRBD1 (6 bases). In germline, CDR1 is SSHAT, CDR2 FNYEAQ (reference sequence). The CDR3 extends over 14 amino acids. The CDR3 DNA is TGTGCTAGCAGCTTAGGGGCAGGGGAGGAGACCCAGTACTTC. Its translation is CASSLGAGEETQYF.

The gene calls are TRBV30 and TRBJ1-3; the D gene is possibly TRBD1 (5 bases). Deletions cut 6 bases from V and 3 bases from J, with 15 bases between. The V gene's germline CDR1 is GTSNPN and CDR2 SVGIG (reference sequence). This CDR3 spans 14 amino acids. CDR3 DNA: TGTGCCTGTTCCCGGGACGGGAATGGAAACACCATATATTTT. This translates into CACSRDGNGNTIYF.

This clonotype showed up just a few times. V and J are TRBV4-2 and TRBJ1-4, with TRBD1 matching over 10 bases. The CDR3 has 14 residues. Germline V CDR1 and CDR2: LGHNA, YNFKEQ. Trimming cost V 0 bases and J 10 bases; bases outside gene matches: 2. As DNA, the CDR3 is TGTGCCAGCAGCCAAGAGTGGACAGGGGGAAAACTGTTTTTT. It translates to CASSQEWTGGKLFF.

This clonotype was detected a few times. The chain carries TRBV6-1 and TRBJ1-6; TRBD1 is a possible D gene (6 bases). The CDR3 runs to 15 residues. Germline V gene lookup returns CDR1 MNHNS and CDR2 SASEGT. Trimming removed 6 bases at V and 4 bases at J, with 13 bases between. CDR3 bases: TGTGCCAGCAGCAGAGATAGGGGGTATAATTCACCCCTCCACTTT. Translated: CASSRDRGYNSPLHF.

This clonotype was detected many times. This chain connects TRBV19 to TRBJ1-5; TRBD1 is a possible D gene (6 bases). CDR1 is LNHDA, CDR2 SQIVND, per germline (reference sequence). The CDR3 is made up of 13 amino acids. The V end was cut by 10 bases, the J end by 6 bases, with 16 bases between. Here the CDR3 DNA reads TGTGCCACCGACCCGCAGGGGAGTCAGCCCCAGCATTTT. It translates to CATDPQGSQPQHF.

This clonotype was seen repeatedly, ten times or more. The chain carries TRBV18 and TRBJ1-2, with 7 bases that match TRBD1. The CDR3 loop spans 13 amino acids. The trim removed 5 bases at V and 4 bases at J, leaving 4 bases unmatched. Looked up from germline, CDR1 is KGHSH and CDR2 is LQKENI. The CDR3 protein is CASSTGTVYGYTF. CDR3 bases: TGTGCCAGCTCAACCGGGACAGTCTATGGCTACACCTTC.

V gene TRBV7-3 combines with J gene TRBJ1-2, with a tentative D call TRBD1 (6 bases). Germline CDR1 is SGHTA and CDR2 is FQGTGA. CDR3 length: 16 amino acids. V lost 2 bases and J 3 bases, leaving 16 bases between the germline ends. The CDR3 spells CASSLGPSGADYGYTF. The DNA for the CDR3 is TGTGCCAGCAGCTTAGGCCCGTCGGGGGCGGACTATGGCTACACCTTC.

Many counts were recorded for this clonotype. This chain joins TRBV6-2 or TRBV6-3 and TRBJ2-7, with 9 bases aligning to TRBD1. The CDR3 totals 14 residues. With V trimmed by 4 bases and J by 4 bases, 5 bases remained unmatched. The germline CDR1 and CDR2 sequences are MNHEY and SVGEGT. CDR3 in amino acids: CASSSTGTGYEQYF. The CDR3 DNA sequence: TGTGCCAGCAGTTCCACCGGGACAGGGTACGAGCAGTACTTC.